Shown below are 7 T cell receptor beta chains from a single sample sequenced in a study of blood T cell repertoires in COVID-19. Some clones are missing from TCRdb's copy, which holds only in-frame ones; the method was immunoSEQ multiplex PCR. The sample lists under 130,000 clones, around 79% occurring once. Sequencing used peripheral blood. All receptors come from a man in his sixties or seventies with active or convalescent COVID-19.

The chain links TRBV10-3 to TRBJ2-7; 10 positions agree with TRBD2. V was clipped by 11 bases and J by 1 base; unmatched bases: 5. This CDR3 comprises 13 residues. Looked up from germline, CDR1 is ENHRY and CDR2 is SYGVKD. The CDR3: CASSGGESYEQYF. As DNA, the CDR3 is TGTGCCTCAAGCGGGGGGGAGTCCTACGAGCAGTACTTC.

The chain joins TRBV2 to TRBJ2-5; D might be TRBD1 (7 bases). This CDR3 is 17 amino acids long. Between the trimmed V and J ends, which lost 0 bases and 3 bases, there was a span of 17 bases. Germline lookup yields CDR1 SNHLY and CDR2 FYNNEI. CDR3 residues: CASSEATAGGSKETQYF. The CDR3 DNA follows: TGTGCCAGCAGTGAAGCTACCGCAGGGGGGAGCAAAGAGACCCAGTACTTC.

The chain joins TRBV24-1 to TRBJ1-5; possible D gene TRBD1, 6 bases. CDR3 length equals 15 residues. Trimming removed 4 bases from V and 6 bases from J, with 15 bases in between. CDR1 and CDR2 from the germline V gene are KGHDR and SFDVKD. The CDR3 DNA follows: TGTGCCACCAGTGACGAAACAGGGAGAGGTCAGCCCCAGCATTTT. Amino acid sequence: CATSDETGRGQPQHF.

The chain couples TRBV2 to TRBJ1-2; D is ambiguous. V lost 6 bases and J 0 bases, leaving 5 bases between the germline ends. Germline lookup yields CDR1 SNHLY and CDR2 FYNNEI. There are 12 residues in the CDR3. The CDR3 sequence: CASRGANYGYTF. CDR3 DNA sequence: TGTGCCAGCAGGGGAGCTAACTATGGCTACACCTTC.

This chain connects TRBV5-4 to TRBJ2-1; 7 bases align to TRBD2. V trimming: 0 bases; J trimming: 5 bases; junction bases outside the gene matches: 8. CDR1 is SGHNT and CDR2 is YYREEE in the germline V gene (reference sequence). The CDR3 is 16 residues long. The CDR3 region is CASSLVGSGYHNEQFF. The CDR3 DNA sequence: TGTGCCAGCAGCTTGGTAGGTAGCGGGTATCACAATGAGCAGTTCTTC.

The gene calls are TRBV9 and TRBJ1-2, with a possible D match to TRBD1 (5 bases). The CDR3 length is 15 residues. V shed 0 bases and J shed 1 base, with 10 bases lying between them. Germline V gives CDR1 SGDLS, CDR2 YYNGEE. CDR3 sequence (DNA): TGTGCCAGCAGCGTAGGGCTGGACATTAACTATGGCTACACCTTC. As protein: CASSVGLDINYGYTF.

The CDR3 DNA is TGTGCCAGCAGTGAAGGGTACAGGGAGGGGGGCTACACCTTC. Amino acids: CASSEGYREGGYTF. The J gene is TRBJ1-2, the V gene TRBV6-1; D perhaps matches TRBD1 (6 bases). The CDR3 runs 14 residues. Per germline, CDR1 MNHNS and CDR2 SASEGT. V lost 1 base, J lost 8 bases, and 14 bases lay in between.